This TCR beta chain was captured by sequencing in a study of shared clonotypes between healthy human individuals. The protocol was immunoSEQ multiplex PCR, while the TCRdb copy is restricted to in-frame clones and leaves out a portion. The data hold around 2.5 million clones, with 93% observed a single time. The CDR3 length is 16 residues. V lost 2 bases and J lost 4, with 15 bases in between. Germline V gives CDR1 MNHEY, CDR2 SVGAGI. Material for sequencing was naive CD4+ T cells from PBMCs. Subset in this sample: CD45RA+ positively selected. The chain combines TRBV6-5 with TRBJ2-1, with D perhaps matching TRBD2 (6 bases). This clonotype was obtained from a man aged 18 to 35 in good health. Some clones in this sample may be carry-over from other donors' samples. CDR3 amino acids: CASSYPTSRGYNEQFF. In DNA form, the CDR3 reads TGTGCCAGCAGTTACCCGACTAGTCGCGGATACAATGAGCAGTTCTTC.